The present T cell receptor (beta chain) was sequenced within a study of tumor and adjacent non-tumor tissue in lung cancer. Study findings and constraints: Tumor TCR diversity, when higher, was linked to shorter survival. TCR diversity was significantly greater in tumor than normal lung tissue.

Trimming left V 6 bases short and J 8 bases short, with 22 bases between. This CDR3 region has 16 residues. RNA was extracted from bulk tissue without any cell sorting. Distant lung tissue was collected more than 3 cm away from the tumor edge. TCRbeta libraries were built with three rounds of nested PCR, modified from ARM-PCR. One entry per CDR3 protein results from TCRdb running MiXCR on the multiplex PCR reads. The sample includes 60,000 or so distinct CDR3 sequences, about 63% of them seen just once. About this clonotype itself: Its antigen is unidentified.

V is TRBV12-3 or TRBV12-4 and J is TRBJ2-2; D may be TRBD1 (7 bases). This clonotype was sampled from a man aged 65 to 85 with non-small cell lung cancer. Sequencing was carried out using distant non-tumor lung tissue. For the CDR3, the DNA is TGTGCCAGCAGGCCAGGGGGAGGCTCGAAGACAGGGGAGCTGTTTTTT. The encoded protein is CASRPGGGSKTGELFF.